The clone carrying this T cell receptor (beta chain) was found a few times. The record originates from a study of T-cell memory formation after mild COVID-19. Overall study context: TCR clusters largely stayed donor specific.

A single record per CDR3 protein comes from TCRdb applying MiXCR to the 5' RACE reads. The table records 380,000 or so distinct CDR3 sequences, around 15% of them present only once. Trimming took 6 bases from V and 2 from J, leaving 13 bases between them. Germline-derived CDR1 and CDR2 are WSHSY and SAAADI. The CDR3 extends over 14 amino acids. This receptor was identified in a man aged 18 to 29 who had mild COVID-19 (a few samples of this study predate the infection). Cell type and time point are not known. Specimen: PBMCs or a T cell subset sorted from them (not recorded which). This sequence joins TRBV10-2 and TRBJ1-1; possible D gene TRBD1, 6 bases. CDR3 nucleotide sequence: TGCGCCAGCAGGCTAGGGACAAGTAACACTGAAGCTTTCTTT. As protein: CASRLGTSNTEAFF.